This T cell receptor beta chain comes out of a study of regulatory T cells in long-lasting Graves disease (dated by TCRdb to about 2021). Describing the broader study: Antithyroid drugs had been taken for less than 3 months by newly diagnosed Graves' disease patients. The study was conducted in China and was registered as a clinical trial. A total of 35 or so samples were covered by TCR sequencing, comprising approximately 13 persistent and around 20 newly diagnosed Graves' disease patients. Peripheral blood TCR sequencing and RNA sequencing compared persistent Graves' disease patients with newly diagnosed Graves' disease patients. Study-level results and caveats: The authors noted that the small sample size was a limitation that may lower accuracy. Patients with persistent disease shared more public clonotypes (around 2,700) than newly diagnosed patients did (approximately 990). Persistent disease showed preferential use of TRBV28, TRBJ1-2 and TRBJ2-5, whereas newly diagnosed disease favored TRBV20-1 and TRBJ2-1. Sequencing and analysis were limited to the TCR beta chain. Only peripheral blood was studied, because thyroid tissue, the primary lesion, was inaccessible. Persistent Graves' disease patients showed lower TCR Shannon entropy and fewer highly expanded clones than newly diagnosed patients, suggesting clonal expansion.

V loses 1 base, J loses 3 bases, and the germline ends lie 16 bases apart. From its cysteine to its phenylalanine, the CDR3 spans 15 amino acids. The only DNA kept is the CDR3, 45 bases in frame from the first base. The germline V gene encodes CDR1 DFQATT and CDR2 SNEGSKA (reference sequence). Interpreted using the paper, the time point label stands for: newly diagnosed GD, antithyroid drugs for less than 3 months. For both TCR sequencing and RNA sequencing, RNA was extracted from PBMCs using TRIzol. The diagnosis of Graves' disease followed American Thyroid Association guidelines. Patients for the study were recruited at an endocrinology department in Xi'an, China. Each patient gave 7.5 to 10 milliliters of peripheral blood, collected in an EDTA anticoagulant tube. PBMCs were isolated by Ficoll Paque Plus density gradient separation without further T cell sorting. An Agilent 2100 Bioanalyzer and agarose gel were used to check RNA quality, and a NanoDrop 2000 was used to measure RNA concentration.

Comments on this clonotype: It has no known antigen specificity. No qualities accompany the bases; no much larger clone lies one base away.

The receptor library was made with multiplex PCR. The instrument given in TCRdb is Illumina HiSeq 4000. CDR3 regions were amplified by Arm-PCR with iRepertoire HTBI primers to construct TCR beta libraries. PCR products were gel purified before sequencing. Regarding the original processing steps: Gene usage analysis of CDR3 amino acid clonotypes used the approximately 62 TRBV and about 14 TRBJ segments found across samples. COPE and FqMerger were used to merge the filtered high-quality paired reads into contigs. BLAST was used to align contigs to the IMGT TRBV, TRBD and TRBJ reference genes, and CDR3 was defined following IMGT. Clonotypes above 0.1% frequency were classified as highly expanded clones. Shannon entropy was used to measure repertoire diversity, and the Gini coefficient was used to measure V-J evenness. A clonotype was considered public if more than one individual shared it. In-frame beta chains were kept once TCRdb had trimmed the public reads at Q25 with fastp and called clones with MiXCR. Entries that share a CDR3 protein sequence are merged under the most common genes and DNA. TCRdb, rather than the study authors, made the V and J calls. This sample holds over 200,000 distinct CDR3 sequences; 15% to 20% were observed only once. The ten largest clonotypes hold 22% of the sample.

The TCR originated in a female donor with Graves disease. Here the sequenced sample was peripheral blood mononuclear cells (PBMCs), taken at new diagnosis, from a patient treated with antithyroid drugs. The rearrangement combines TRBV20-1 with TRBJ2-7; the best D guess is TRBD2, with 5 bases matching. The nucleotide sequence reads TGCAGTGCTAGAGGGGTCGGACTGGATTACTACGAGCAGTACTTC. Its product reads: CSARGVGLDYYEQYF.